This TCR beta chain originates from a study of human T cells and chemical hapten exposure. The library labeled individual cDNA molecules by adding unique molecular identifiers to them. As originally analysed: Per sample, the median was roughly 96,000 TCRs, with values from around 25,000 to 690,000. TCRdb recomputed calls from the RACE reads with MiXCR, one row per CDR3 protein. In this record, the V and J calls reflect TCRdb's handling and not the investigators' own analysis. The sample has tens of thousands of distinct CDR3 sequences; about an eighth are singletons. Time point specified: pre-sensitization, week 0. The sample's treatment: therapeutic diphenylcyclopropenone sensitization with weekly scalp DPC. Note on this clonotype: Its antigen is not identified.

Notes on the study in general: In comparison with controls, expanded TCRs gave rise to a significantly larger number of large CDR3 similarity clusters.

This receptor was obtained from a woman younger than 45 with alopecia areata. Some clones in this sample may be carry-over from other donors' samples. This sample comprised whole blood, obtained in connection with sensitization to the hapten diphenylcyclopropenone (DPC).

Written as DNA, the CDR3 is TGTGCCAGCAGCTATACCCAGGAGACCCAGTACTTC. It specifies CASSYTQETQYF. V gene TRBV7-8 combines with J gene TRBJ2-5; D uncertain. CDR3 length: 12 amino acids. Trimming took off 4 bases at V and 5 bases at J, with 8 bases between the two ends. Germline V lookup: CDR1 SGHVS, CDR2 FQNEAQ. The whole variable domain, remainder taken from reference TRBV7-8 and TRBJ2-5, is GAGVSQSPRYKVAKRGQDVALRCDPISGHVSLFWYQQALGQGPEFLTYFQNEAQLDKSGLPSDRFFAERPEGSVSTLKIQRTQQEDSAVYLCASSYTQETQYFGPGTRLLVL.